This T cell receptor (beta chain) is from a study of CD8+ T cells in alopecia areata. Overall study results and limits: Scalp lesions, especially in alopecia totalis/universalis, had higher clonality than normal scalp. Administration of tofacitinib significantly diminished scalp clonality and expanded CD8+ clones within the top 100.

Details on this clone: Its antigen remains unidentified. One junction end does not reproduce the germline sequence, and a read error may be involved.

The CDR3 loop spans 15 amino acids. The authors extracted RNA and reverse transcribed it into cDNA as the sequencing template. Assay: immunoSEQ multiplex PCR; the TCRdb copy retains only in-frame clones and omits some. The sample consists of some 180,000 clones, 53% of them appearing once. Regarding treatment: oral pan-JAK inhibitor, 5-10 mg twice daily. J is TRBJ2-3 and V is TRBV23-1; D is uncertain. TRBV23-1 qualifies as an ORF whose function is uncertain. The source of this sequence is a human donor with alopecia areata. Material: CD8+ T cells sorted from blood, obtained at week 24, from a patient treated with tofacitinib. This chain's CDR3 is CASSKSGLLADTQYF. The CDR3 DNA follows: TGCGCCAGCAGTAAATCGGGTCTCCTAGCAGATACGCAGTATTTT.